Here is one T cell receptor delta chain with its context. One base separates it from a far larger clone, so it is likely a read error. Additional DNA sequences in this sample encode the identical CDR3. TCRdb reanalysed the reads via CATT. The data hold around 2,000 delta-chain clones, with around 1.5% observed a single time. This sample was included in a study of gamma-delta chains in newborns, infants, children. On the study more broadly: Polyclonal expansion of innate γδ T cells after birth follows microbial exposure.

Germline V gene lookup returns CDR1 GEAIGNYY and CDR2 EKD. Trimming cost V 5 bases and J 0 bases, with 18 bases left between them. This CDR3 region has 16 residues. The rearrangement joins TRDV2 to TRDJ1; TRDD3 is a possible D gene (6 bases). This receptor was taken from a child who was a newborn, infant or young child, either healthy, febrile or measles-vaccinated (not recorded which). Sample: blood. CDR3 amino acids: CACGPGGRRHTDKLIF. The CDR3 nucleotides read TGTGCCTGTGGACCGGGGGGACGCCGCCACACCGATAAACTCATCTTT.